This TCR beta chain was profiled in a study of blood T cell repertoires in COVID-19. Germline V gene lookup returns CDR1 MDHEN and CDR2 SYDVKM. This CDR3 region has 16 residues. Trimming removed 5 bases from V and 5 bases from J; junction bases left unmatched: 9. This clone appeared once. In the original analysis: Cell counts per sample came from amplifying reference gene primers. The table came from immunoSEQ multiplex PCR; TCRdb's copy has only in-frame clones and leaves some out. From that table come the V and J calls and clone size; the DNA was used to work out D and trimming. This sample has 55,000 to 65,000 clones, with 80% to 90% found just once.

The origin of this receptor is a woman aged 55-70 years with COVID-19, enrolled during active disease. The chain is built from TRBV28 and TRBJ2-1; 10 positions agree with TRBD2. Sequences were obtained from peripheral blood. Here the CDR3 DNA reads TGTGCCAGCAGTCGCCTCGGGACTAGCGCACACAATGAGCAGTTCTTC. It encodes CASSRLGTSAHNEQFF.